This is a list of T cell receptor beta chains from one sample in a study of shared clonotypes between healthy human individuals. TCRdb keeps only in-frame clones here, not all; method: immunoSEQ multiplex PCR. The sample contains 2 million to 2.5 million clones, approximately 96% of which appear only once. Sequenced input: naive CD4+ T cells sorted from blood. All receptors derive from a man between 18 and 29 years old in good health. Both conserved end residues are part of each CDR3. The D gene is left open where the match is weak. Expanded clones are given a class, and other clones once, few, many or no size at all.

NA,TRBV15,TRBJ2-5,NA,TGTGCCACCAGCAGAGATCTCACAGCCCAAGAGACCCAGTACTTC,CATSRDLTAQETQYF
NA,TRBV18,TRBJ2-7,NA,TGTGCCAGCTCACTGCCCGGGACTCAGGGGTACGAGCAGTACTTC,CASSLPGTQGYEQYF
NA,TRBV7-2,TRBJ2-7,once,TGTGCCAGCAGCTTAGACCCGGGAGTGGCCTACGAGCAGTACTTC,CASSLDPGVAYEQYF
TRBD2,TRBV6-1,TRBJ2-3,NA,TGTGCCAGCAGGCGGGGGGCACCAGATACGCAGTATTTT,CASRRGAPDTQYF
TRBD2,TRBV9,TRBJ2-1,once,TGTGCCAGCAGCGTAGAGACTAGCGGGAGCAATGAGCAGTTCTTC,CASSVETSGSNEQFF
NA,TRBV6-4,TRBJ1-1,NA,TGTGCCAGCAGTTCGACAGTAAACACTGAAGCTTTCTTT,CASSSTVNTEAFF
NA,TRBV7-6,TRBJ1-6,NA,TGTGCCAGCAGTCGACAAGAGGGTTTTAGCGGTTCACCCCTCCACTTT,CASSRQEGFSGSPLHF
NA,TRBV5-4,TRBJ1-1,NA,TGTGCCAGCAGCTTGGCCAAGGACACTGAAGCTTTCTTT,CASSLAKDTEAFF
NA,TRBV5-6,TRBJ1-1,NA,TGTGCCAGCAGCTTCTGGGGGCAGTTTTGGGGCACTGAAGCTTTCTTT,CASSFWGQFWGTEAFF
NA,TRBV10-3,TRBJ1-2,NA,TGTGCCATCAGTGAATTTATAGGGAATGGCTACACCTTC,CAISEFIGNGYTF
NA,TRBV7-2,TRBJ2-1,NA,TGTGCCAGCAGCTTAGGCAGCCTAGGGAAACGCTCCTACAATGAGCAGTTCTTC,CASSLGSLGKRSYNEQFF
TRBD1,TRBV6-5,TRBJ1-3,NA,TGTGCCAGCAGAGCGACAGGGGCCAATGGAAACACCATATATTTT,CASRATGANGNTIYF
TRBD1,TRBV6-6,TRBJ2-7,NA,TGTGCCAGCAGTTACGCGACCGGACAGGGGGTCGAGCAGTACTTC,CASSYATGQGVEQYF
NA,TRBV5-1,TRBJ2-2,NA,TGCGCCAGCAGCTTGGAATACACCGGGGAGCTGTTTTTT,CASSLEYTGELFF
TRBD1,TRBV10-3,TRBJ2-5,NA,TGTGCCATCAGGCCCGGACAGGGGGGAGAGACCCAGTACTTC,CAIRPGQGGETQYF
NA,TRBV2,TRBJ1-3,NA,TGTGCCAGCATAAGGGACTTTGGAAACACCATATATTTT,CASIRDFGNTIYF
NA,TRBV5-6,TRBJ2-5,NA,TGTGCCAGCAGCTTGAGGGGAGCGGGACAGGAGACCCAGTACTTC,CASSLRGAGQETQYF
NA,TRBV5-6,TRBJ2-7,once,TGTGCCAGCAGCTTGACCTGGGGGCAAGGCTACGAGCAGTACTTC,CASSLTWGQGYEQYF
TRBD1,TRBV19,TRBJ1-2,NA,TGTGCCAGTAGTCAACGGGACAGGGGATATGGCTACACCTTC,CASSQRDRGYGYTF
TRBD1,TRBV29-1,TRBJ1-3,NA,TGCAGCGTGGACAGGGGAGGAAACACCATATATTTT,CSVDRGGNTIYF
NA,TRBV18,TRBJ1-2,NA,TGTGCCAGCTCACCTACGGGCGTCACTCCCCAATATGGCTACACCTTC,CASSPTGVTPQYGYTF
TRBD1,TRBV5-1,TRBJ1-5,NA,TGCGCCAGCAGCAGAGGGACAGGGGAGGACCAGCCCCAGCATTTT,CASSRGTGEDQPQHF
NA,TRBV5-4,TRBJ2-6,NA,TGTGCCAGCAGCCCCCCGGGGCCTGGGGCCAACGTCCTGACTTTC,CASSPPGPGANVLTF
NA,TRBV10-1,TRBJ2-2,NA,TGCGCCAGCAGTGAAAGGAACACCGGGGAGCTGTTTTTT,CASSERNTGELFF
NA,TRBV27,TRBJ2-1,NA,TGTGCCAGCAGTCCACTTACGGCTAACTCCTACAATGAGCAGTTCTTC,CASSPLTANSYNEQFF
NA,TRBV5-1,TRBJ2-7,NA,TGCGCCAGCAGCAAGGACGACTACGAGCAGTACTTC,CASSKDDYEQYF
TRBD1,TRBV5-4,TRBJ2-3,NA,TGTGCCAGCAGCTTGTCAGGGGGCGGGAATACGCAGTATTTT,CASSLSGGGNTQYF
NA,TRBV30,TRBJ2-2,NA,TGTGCCTGGAGTAGACTAGACGGGGAGCTGTTTTTT,CAWSRLDGELFF
TRBD1,TRBV9,TRBJ2-5,NA,TGTGCCAGCAGCGTAGGGGACAGGGTGTTCCAAGAGACCCAGTACTTC,CASSVGDRVFQETQYF
NA,TRBV18,TRBJ2-3,NA,TGTGCCAGCTCACGCAAGACAGATACGCAGTATTTT,CASSRKTDTQYF
TRBD1,TRBV5-1,TRBJ2-1,NA,TGCGCCAGCAGCTTGGGCGGGGACAGGAGCTCCTACAATGAGCAGTTCTTC,CASSLGGDRSSYNEQFF
NA,TRBV5-4,TRBJ2-1,NA,TGTGCCAGCATCTCGGGTAGCTCGGGTGAGCAGTTCTTC,CASISGSSGEQFF
TRBD1,TRBV19,TRBJ1-1,NA,TGTGCCAGTACCCAACCGGGACAGGGGAAGCGGAACACTGAAGCTTTCTTT,CASTQPGQGKRNTEAFF
NA,TRBV6-5,TRBJ2-3,NA,TGTGCCAGCAGTTACTCGAGAGGTAGCACAGATACGCAGTATTTT,CASSYSRGSTDTQYF
NA,TRBV5-1,TRBJ1-1,NA,TGCGCCAGCAGCCTCAGGACCGGGAACACTGAAGCTTTCTTT,CASSLRTGNTEAFF
NA,TRBV5-1,TRBJ1-4,few,TGCGCCAGCAGCCGGGGGAATGAAAAACTGTTTTTT,CASSRGNEKLFF
NA,TRBV9,TRBJ2-5,NA,TGTGCCAGCAGCAAAACAGGGCAAGAGACCCAGTACTTC,CASSKTGQETQYF
NA,TRBV5-1,TRBJ1-2,once,TGCGCCAGCAGCTTGGACGCAGCCTCCTATGGCTACACCTTC,CASSLDAASYGYTF
TRBD1,TRBV5-6,TRBJ2-7,NA,TGTGCCACCTCCCTTACAGGGGCCTACGAGCAGTACTTC,CATSLTGAYEQYF
TRBD1,TRBV7-3,TRBJ2-7,NA,TGTGCCAGCAGCCCAGGGACAGGGTCCTACCACGAGCAGTACTTC,CASSPGTGSYHEQYF
TRBD1,TRBV28,TRBJ1-4,NA,TGTGCCAGCAGTTCCCTGGACAGGGGGGGTGAAAAACTGTTTTTT,CASSSLDRGGEKLFF
TRBD2,TRBV5-6,TRBJ2-1,NA,TGTGCCAGCAGCTCAGCGGGAGGCCCCTCCTACAATGAGCAGTTCTTC,CASSSAGGPSYNEQFF
TRBD2,TRBV5-1,TRBJ2-7,NA,TGCGCCAGCAGCCCCAGGACTAGCGTATCCTACGAGCAGTACTTC,CASSPRTSVSYEQYF
NA,TRBV14,TRBJ2-3,once,TGTGCCAGCAGCGGTGCGGGGGCAATTCCCACAGATACGCAGTATTTT,CASSGAGAIPTDTQYF
TRBD2,TRBV9,TRBJ2-1,NA,TGTGCCAGCAGCCCCACGGGAGGTGGGTACAATGAGCAGTTCTTC,CASSPTGGGYNEQFF
TRBD1,TRBV6-6,TRBJ2-7,NA,TGTGCCAGCATCCGGGACAGTGGATGGTACGAGCAGTACTTC,CASIRDSGWYEQYF
NA,TRBV6-1,TRBJ2-7,NA,TGTGCCAGCACCCCCGGGGACATTTCAAGGTACGAGCAGTACTTC,CASTPGDISRYEQYF
NA,TRBV6-5,TRBJ2-1,NA,TGTGCCAGCAGTAGGGGGAGGGCCAACGATGAGCAGTTCTTC,CASSRGRANDEQFF
NA,TRBV5-8,TRBJ1-5,NA,TGTGCCAGCAGCTTGGGTCCCAGGGGAACGGGTAGCAATCAGCCCCAGCATTTT,CASSLGPRGTGSNQPQHF
NA,TRBV10-3,TRBJ1-1,NA,TGTGCCATCAGTGGGATGGCTAACACTGAAGCTTTCTTT,CAISGMANTEAFF
TRBD2,TRBV5-4,TRBJ2-7,NA,TGTGCCAGCAGCTTGGCCCTAGCGGGGCTACACGAGCAGTACTTC,CASSLALAGLHEQYF
NA,TRBV19,TRBJ2-2,NA,TGTGCCAGTAGTATGGGGACGTTATACACCGGGGAGCTGTTTTTT,CASSMGTLYTGELFF
NA,TRBV30,TRBJ1-5,NA,TGTGCCTGGAGTCCTTCCGGGACCCTGGGCGGTGGGCCCCAGCATTTT,CAWSPSGTLGGGPQHF
NA,TRBV5-1,TRBJ2-5,NA,TGCGCCAGCAGCTTGACTAGGTCTCAAGAGACCCAGTACTTC,CASSLTRSQETQYF
NA,TRBV19,TRBJ2-6,NA,TGTGCCAGTGAGACAGAACTAACTTCTGGGGCCAACGTCCTGACTTTC,CASETELTSGANVLTF
NA,TRBV4-2,TRBJ1-1,NA,TGTGCCAGCAGCCAGTCCTGGGGGGGGGCGTACACTGAAGCTTTCTTT,CASSQSWGGAYTEAFF
TRBD1,TRBV2,TRBJ2-5,NA,TGTGCCAGCAGTGTTGCAGGGGGTGTCGAGACCCAGTACTTC,CASSVAGGVETQYF